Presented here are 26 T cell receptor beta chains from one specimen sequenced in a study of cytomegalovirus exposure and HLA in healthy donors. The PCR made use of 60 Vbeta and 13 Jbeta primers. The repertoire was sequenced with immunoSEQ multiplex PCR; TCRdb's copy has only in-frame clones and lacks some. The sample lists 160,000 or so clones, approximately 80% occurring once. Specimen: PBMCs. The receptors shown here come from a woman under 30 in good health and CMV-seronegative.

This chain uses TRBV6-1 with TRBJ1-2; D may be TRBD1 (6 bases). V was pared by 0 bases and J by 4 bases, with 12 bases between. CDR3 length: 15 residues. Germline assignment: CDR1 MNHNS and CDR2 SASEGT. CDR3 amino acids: CASSEARGGSYGYTF. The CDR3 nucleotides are TGTGCCAGCAGTGAAGCGCGGGGGGGCTCCTATGGCTACACCTTC.

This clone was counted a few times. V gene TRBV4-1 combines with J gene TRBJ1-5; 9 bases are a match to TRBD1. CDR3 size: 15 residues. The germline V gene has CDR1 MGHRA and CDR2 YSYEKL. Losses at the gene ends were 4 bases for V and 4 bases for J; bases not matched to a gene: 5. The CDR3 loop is CASSLQGALNQPQHF. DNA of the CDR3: TGCGCCAGCAGCCTACAGGGGGCGTTAAATCAGCCCCAGCATTTT.

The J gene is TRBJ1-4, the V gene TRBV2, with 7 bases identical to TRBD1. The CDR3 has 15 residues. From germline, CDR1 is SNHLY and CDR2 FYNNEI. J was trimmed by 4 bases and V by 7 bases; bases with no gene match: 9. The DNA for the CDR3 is TGTGCCAGCACCGACGCACAGGGGTATAATGAAAAACTGTTTTTT. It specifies CASTDAQGYNEKLFF.

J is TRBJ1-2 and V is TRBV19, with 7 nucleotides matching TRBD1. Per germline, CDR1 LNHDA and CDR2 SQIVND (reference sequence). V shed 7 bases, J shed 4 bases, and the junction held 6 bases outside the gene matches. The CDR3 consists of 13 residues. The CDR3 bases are TGTGCCAGTACCAAACAGGGGAGCTATGGCTACACCTTC. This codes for CASTKQGSYGYTF.

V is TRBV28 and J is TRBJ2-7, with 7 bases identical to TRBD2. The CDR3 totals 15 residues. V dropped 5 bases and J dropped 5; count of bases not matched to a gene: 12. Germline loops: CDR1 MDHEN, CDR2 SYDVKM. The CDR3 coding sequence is TGTGCCAGCAGTCTGGCAGGCGGGGGTGTCCACGAGCAGTACTTC. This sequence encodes CASSLAGGGVHEQYF.

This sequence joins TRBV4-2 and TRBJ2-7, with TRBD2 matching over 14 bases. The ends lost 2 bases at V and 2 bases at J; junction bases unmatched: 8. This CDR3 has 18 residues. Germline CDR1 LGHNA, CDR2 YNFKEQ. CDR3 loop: CASSQRLAGGQGPYEQYF. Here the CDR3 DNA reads TGTGCCAGCAGCCAACGACTAGCGGGGGGGCAGGGACCCTACGAGCAGTACTTC.

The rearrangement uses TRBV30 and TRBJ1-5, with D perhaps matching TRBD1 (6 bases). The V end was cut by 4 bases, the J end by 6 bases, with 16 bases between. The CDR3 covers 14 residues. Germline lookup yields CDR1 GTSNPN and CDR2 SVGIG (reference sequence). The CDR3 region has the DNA TGTGCCTGGAATCCGGGGGGCGCACCTCAGCCCCAGCATTTT. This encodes CAWNPGGAPQPQHF. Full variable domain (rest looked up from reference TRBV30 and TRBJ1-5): SQTIHQWPATLVQPVGSPLSLECTVEGTSNPNLYWYRQAAGRGLQLLFYSVGIGQISSEVPQNLSASRPQDRQFILSSKKLLLSDSGFYLCAWNPGGAPQPQHFGDGTRLSIL.

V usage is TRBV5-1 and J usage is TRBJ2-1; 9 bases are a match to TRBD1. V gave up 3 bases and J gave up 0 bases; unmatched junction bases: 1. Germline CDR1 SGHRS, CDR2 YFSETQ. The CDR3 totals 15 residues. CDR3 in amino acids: CASSSTGGSYNEQFF. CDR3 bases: TGCGCCAGCAGCTCGACAGGGGGCTCCTACAATGAGCAGTTCTTC.

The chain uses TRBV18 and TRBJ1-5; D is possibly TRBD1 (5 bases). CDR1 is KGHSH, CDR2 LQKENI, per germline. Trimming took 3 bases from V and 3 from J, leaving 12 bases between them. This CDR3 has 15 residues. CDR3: CASSPLGGFNQPQHF. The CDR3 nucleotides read TGTGCCAGCTCACCCCTTGGGGGGTTCAATCAGCCCCAGCATTTT.

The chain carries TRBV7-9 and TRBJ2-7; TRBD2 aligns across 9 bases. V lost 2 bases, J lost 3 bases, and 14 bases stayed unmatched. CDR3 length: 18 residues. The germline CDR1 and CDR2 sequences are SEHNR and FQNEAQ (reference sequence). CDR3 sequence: CASSLSRDSGGQFYEQYF. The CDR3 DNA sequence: TGTGCCAGCAGCTTAAGTCGGGATAGCGGGGGCCAGTTCTACGAGCAGTACTTC.

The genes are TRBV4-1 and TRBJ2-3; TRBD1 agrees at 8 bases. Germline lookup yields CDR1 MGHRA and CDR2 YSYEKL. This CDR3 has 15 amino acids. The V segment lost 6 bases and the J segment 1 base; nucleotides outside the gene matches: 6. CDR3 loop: CASRRTGSRTDTQYF. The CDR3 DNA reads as TGCGCCAGCAGACGGACAGGGAGCCGCACAGATACGCAGTATTTT.

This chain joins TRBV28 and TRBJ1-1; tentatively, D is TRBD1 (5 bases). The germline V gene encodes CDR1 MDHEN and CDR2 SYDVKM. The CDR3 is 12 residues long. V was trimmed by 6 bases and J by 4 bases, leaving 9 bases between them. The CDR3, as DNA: TGTGCCAGCAGCCAGCAGGGCACTGAAGCTTTCTTT. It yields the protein CASSQQGTEAFF. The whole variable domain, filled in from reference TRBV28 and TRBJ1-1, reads DVKVTQSSRYLVKRTGEKVFLECVQDMDHENMFWYRQDPGLGLRLIYFSYDVKMKEKGDIPEGYSVSREKKERFSLILESASTNQTSMYLCASSQQGTEAFFGQGTRLTVV.

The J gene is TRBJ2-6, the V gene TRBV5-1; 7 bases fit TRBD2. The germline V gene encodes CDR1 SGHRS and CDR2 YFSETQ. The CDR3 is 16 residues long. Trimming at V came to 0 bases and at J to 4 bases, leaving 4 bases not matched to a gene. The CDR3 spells CASSLEAGSGANVLTF. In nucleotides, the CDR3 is TGCGCCAGCAGCTTGGAAGCGGGGTCCGGGGCCAACGTCCTGACTTTC.

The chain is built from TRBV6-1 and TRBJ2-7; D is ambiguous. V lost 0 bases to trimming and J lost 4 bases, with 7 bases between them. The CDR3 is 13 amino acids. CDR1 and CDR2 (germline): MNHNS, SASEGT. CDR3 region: CASSEARKYEQYF. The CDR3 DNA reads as TGTGCCAGCAGTGAAGCGCGGAAATACGAGCAGTACTTC.

DNA for the CDR3: TGCGCCAGCAGCTTGGCTCAGGGGCTCTCCTACGAGCAGTACTTC. It yields the protein CASSLAQGLSYEQYF. This chain uses TRBV5-1 with TRBJ2-7, with D tentatively TRBD1 (6 bases). This CDR3 spans 15 amino acids. V was shortened by 0 bases and J by 0 bases, with 10 bases between the two germline ends. In germline, CDR1 is SGHRS, CDR2 YFSETQ.

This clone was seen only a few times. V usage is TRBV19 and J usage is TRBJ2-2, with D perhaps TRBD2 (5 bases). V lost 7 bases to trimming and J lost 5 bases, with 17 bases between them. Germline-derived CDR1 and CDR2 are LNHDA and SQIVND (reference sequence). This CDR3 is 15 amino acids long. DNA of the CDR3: TGTGCCAGTAATCACCCAGGTGGGGAGACCGGGGAGCTGTTTTTT. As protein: CASNHPGGETGELFF.

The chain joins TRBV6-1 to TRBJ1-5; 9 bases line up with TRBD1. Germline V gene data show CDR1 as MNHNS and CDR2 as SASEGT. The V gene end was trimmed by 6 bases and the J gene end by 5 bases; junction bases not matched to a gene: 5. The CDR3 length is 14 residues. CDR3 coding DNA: TGTGCCAGCAGAAGAGACAGGGGGGATCAGCCCCAGCATTTT. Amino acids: CASRRDRGDQPQHF.

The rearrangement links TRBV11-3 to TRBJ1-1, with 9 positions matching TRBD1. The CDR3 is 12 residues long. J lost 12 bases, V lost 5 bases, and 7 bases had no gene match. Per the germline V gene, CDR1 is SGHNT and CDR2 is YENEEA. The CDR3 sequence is CASSSGTGSSFF. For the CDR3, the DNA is TGTGCCAGCAGCAGCGGGACAGGGAGTTCTTTCTTT.

The CDR3 DNA follows: TGCGCCAGCAGCCAAGATGAGGGAATTGGTGCGGATACGCAGTATTTT. This gives the protein CASSQDEGIGADTQYF. The rearrangement joins TRBV4-1 to TRBJ2-3; a possible D gene is TRBD2 (5 bases). CDR3 size: 16 residues. Deletions cut 0 bases from V and 6 bases from J, with 16 bases between. Germline V gene lookup returns CDR1 MGHRA and CDR2 YSYEKL.

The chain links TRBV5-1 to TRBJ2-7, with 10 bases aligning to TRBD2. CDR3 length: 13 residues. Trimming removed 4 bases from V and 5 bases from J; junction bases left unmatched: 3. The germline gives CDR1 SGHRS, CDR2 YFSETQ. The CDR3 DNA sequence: TGCGCCAGCAGCGAGCGGGGGGGCGACGAGCAGTACTTC. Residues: CASSERGGDEQYF.

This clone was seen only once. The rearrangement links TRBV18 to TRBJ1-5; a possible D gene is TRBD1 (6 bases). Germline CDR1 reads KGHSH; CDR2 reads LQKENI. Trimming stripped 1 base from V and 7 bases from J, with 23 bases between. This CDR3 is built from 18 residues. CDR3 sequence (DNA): TGTGCCAGCTCACCACGGGGGCGGGGGTCGGAGGGTGCCCAGCCCCAGCATTTT. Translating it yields CASSPRGRGSEGAQPQHF.

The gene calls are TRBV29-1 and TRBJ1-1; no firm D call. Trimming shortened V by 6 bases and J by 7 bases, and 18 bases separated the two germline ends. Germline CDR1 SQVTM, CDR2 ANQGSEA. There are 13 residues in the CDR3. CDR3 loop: CSVRTISHHEAFF. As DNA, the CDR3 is TGCAGCGTGAGGACTATTTCCCATCATGAAGCTTTCTTT.

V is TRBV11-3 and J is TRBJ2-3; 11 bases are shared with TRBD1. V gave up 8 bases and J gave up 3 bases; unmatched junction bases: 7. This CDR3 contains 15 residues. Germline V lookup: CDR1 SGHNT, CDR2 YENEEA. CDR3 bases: TGTGCCAGCGGACAAGGACAGGGGGCGACAGATACGCAGTATTTT. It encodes CASGQGQGATDTQYF.

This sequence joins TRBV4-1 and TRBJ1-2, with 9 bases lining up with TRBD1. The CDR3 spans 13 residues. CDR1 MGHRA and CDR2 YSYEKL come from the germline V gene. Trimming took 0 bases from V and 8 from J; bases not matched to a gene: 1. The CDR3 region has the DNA TGCGCCAGCAGCCAAGATACAGGGGGCGGCTACACCTTC. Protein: CASSQDTGGGYTF.

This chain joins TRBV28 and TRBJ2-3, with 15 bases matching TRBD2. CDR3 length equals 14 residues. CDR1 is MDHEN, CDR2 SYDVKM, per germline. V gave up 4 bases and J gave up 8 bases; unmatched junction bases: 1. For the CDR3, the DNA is TGTGCCAGCAGTTCGGGACTAGCGGGAGGTACGCAGTATTTT. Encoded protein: CASSSGLAGGTQYF.

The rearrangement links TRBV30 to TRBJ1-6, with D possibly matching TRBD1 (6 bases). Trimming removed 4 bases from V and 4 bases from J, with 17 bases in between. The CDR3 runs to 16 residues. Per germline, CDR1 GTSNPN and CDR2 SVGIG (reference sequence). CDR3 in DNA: TGTGCCTGGAACCTTGGACAGATCCTTTATAATTCACCCCTCCACTTT. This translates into CAWNLGQILYNSPLHF.